This TCR beta chain derives from a study of monozygotic twins with inflammatory bowel disease. The study, taken as a whole, reports: The analysis yielded no support for one strong signal or clonotype associated with IBD.

As regards this clonotype: Its specificity is unknown.

A 6-nucleotide sample barcode was carried by the UMIs, which template switching added. TCRdb reprocessed the 5' RACE reads and stores each CDR3 protein as one record, lacking DNA. The specimen's table records 200,000 to 250,000 distinct CDR3 sequences. Germline V gives CDR1 MNHEY, CDR2 SVGEGT. The CDR3 totals 13 residues. The specimen was blood. V is TRBV6-2 or TRBV6-3 and J is TRBJ1-4. The clonotype was recovered from a human donor with ulcerative colitis or Crohn's disease, or a healthy co-twin of an affected twin (not recorded which). This CDR3 reads CASSYRQNEKLFF.